The rows below give T cell receptor beta chains drawn from one sample of a study of CD8 T cells in ankylosing spondylitis. TCRdb analysed the 5' RACE reads with MiXCR anew, one entry per CDR3 protein. In the table there are approximately 350,000 distinct CDR3 sequences, roughly 20% of which are singletons. Sample: blood, either unsorted or a sorted T cell fraction (not recorded which). The receptors were sampled from a male donor with ankylosing spondylitis or in good health (not recorded which). The CDR3 runs from the conserved cysteine through the conserved F or W. D genes are given only for firm matches. Size is stated for part of the rows, as once, few or many counts, or as a class when the clone is expanded.

V: TRBV12-3/TRBV12-4; size: few; J: TRBJ2-7; D: .; DNA: TGTGCCAGCAGTCCCCCGCTAGCGTACAGGCAGTACTTC; CDR3: CASSPPLAYRQYF
V: TRBV12-3/TRBV12-4; size: .; J: TRBJ2-1; D: TRBD2; DNA: TGTGCCAGCAACCCGCGGGGGGGCGGGAATGAGCAGTTCTTC; CDR3: CASNPRGGGNEQFF
V: TRBV27; size: .; J: TRBJ1-4; D: .; DNA: TGTGCCAGCGGCTTTTCCAATGAAAAACTGTTTTTT; CDR3: CASGFSNEKLFF
V: TRBV12-3/TRBV12-4; size: .; J: TRBJ1-1; D: TRBD1; DNA: TGTGCCAGCAGTTTCACAGGGGGGGGTGAAGCTTTCTTT; CDR3: CASSFTGGGEAFF
V: TRBV11-2; size: few; J: TRBJ1-5; D: .; DNA: TGTGCCAGCAGCGGCGGGCCCGGGCCCCAGCATTTT; CDR3: CASSGGPGPQHF
V: TRBV4-1; size: .; J: TRBJ2-1; D: .; DNA: TGCGCCAGCAGCCAAGTGCGGTCATACAATGAGCAGTTCTTC; CDR3: CASSQVRSYNEQFF
V: TRBV12-3/TRBV12-4; size: .; J: TRBJ2-1; D: .; DNA: TGTGCCAGCACTTTTGGCGCGGTGCCTCGTAATGAGCAGTTCTTC; CDR3: CASTFGAVPRNEQFF
V: TRBV7-9; size: .; J: TRBJ2-5; D: TRBD2; DNA: TGTGCCAGCAGCTTAGCGCGGGGGACTGAAGAGACCCAGTACTTC; CDR3: CASSLARGTEETQYF
V: TRBV2; size: few; J: TRBJ2-7; D: TRBD2; DNA: TGTGCCAGGGAAGGGACTAGCACCCCCTACGAGCAGTACTTC; CDR3: CAREGTSTPYEQYF
V: TRBV6-1; size: .; J: TRBJ2-2; D: TRBD1; DNA: TGTGCCAGCCCGAAGGGGGCGAAGTGGACCGGGGAGCTGTTTTTT; CDR3: CASPKGAKWTGELFF
V: TRBV4-1; size: few; J: TRBJ2-1; D: .; DNA: TGCGCCAGCAGCCAACCTACCGGGGCGAGCGATGAGCAGTTCTTC; CDR3: CASSQPTGASDEQFF
V: TRBV15; size: few; J: TRBJ2-3; D: TRBD1; DNA: TGTGCCACCAGTCGTACAGGGGGCGAAGCAGATACGCAGTATTTT; CDR3: CATSRTGGEADTQYF
V: TRBV20-1; size: few; J: TRBJ2-7; D: TRBD2; DNA: TGCAGTGCTAGGTCCTTTAGCGGGGAAGGGTACGAGCAGTACTTC; CDR3: CSARSFSGEGYEQYF
V: TRBV11-2; size: .; J: TRBJ2-7; D: .; DNA: TGTGCCAGCAGCCCACCCCCGGACCTTCCCTCCGAGCAGTACTTC; CDR3: CASSPPPDLPSEQYF
V: TRBV5-1; size: few; J: TRBJ2-5; D: .; DNA: TGCGCCAGCAGCTTGGTGGATGGAGGGGAGACCCAGTACTTC; CDR3: CASSLVDGGETQYF
V: TRBV7-9; size: few; J: TRBJ1-4; D: .; DNA: TGTGCCAGCAGCCAGAGCAATCCCCTTAATGAAAAACTGTTTTTT; CDR3: CASSQSNPLNEKLFF
V: TRBV3-1; size: once; J: TRBJ2-2; D: .; DNA: TGTGCCAGCAGCCAAGGCCTGCACGTTGGCACCGGGGAGCTGTTTTTT; CDR3: CASSQGLHVGTGELFF
V: TRBV12-3/TRBV12-4; size: few; J: TRBJ1-2; D: .; DNA: TGTGCCAGCAGTTTAGTGGGTACGGCACTGACTAACTATGGCTACACCTTC; CDR3: CASSLVGTALTNYGYTF
V: TRBV29-1; size: .; J: TRBJ2-7; D: TRBD1; DNA: TGCAGCGCCGAGACAGGGGGGGACTACGAGCAGTACTTC; CDR3: CSAETGGDYEQYF
V: TRBV5-6; size: .; J: TRBJ1-2; D: .; DNA: TGTGCCAGCGTCGGGGGGAACTATGGCTACACCTTC; CDR3: CASVGGNYGYTF
V: TRBV9; size: few; J: TRBJ2-1; D: TRBD2; DNA: TGTGCCAGCAGCGTAGCTCGTCTAGCGGGGGGGTATGAGCAGTTCTTC; CDR3: CASSVARLAGGYEQFF
V: TRBV20-1; size: few; J: TRBJ2-7; D: TRBD2; DNA: TGCAGTGCTAGCATTGAGCGGGGGCCAAACTACGAGCAGTACTTC; CDR3: CSASIERGPNYEQYF
V: TRBV29-1; size: few; J: TRBJ2-4; D: TRBD1; DNA: TGCAGCGTTCGTCGAGGGGGCGAAAACATTCAGTACTTC; CDR3: CSVRRGGENIQYF
V: TRBV12-3/TRBV12-4; size: few; J: TRBJ2-5; D: TRBD1; DNA: TGTGCCAGCAGTCCGACAGGGGGGCAAGAGACCCAGTACTTC; CDR3: CASSPTGGQETQYF
V: TRBV24-1; size: few; J: TRBJ2-7; D: .; DNA: TGTGCCACCAGTGATCCCGACAGGTCGGGCTCCTACGAGCAGTACTTC; CDR3: CATSDPDRSGSYEQYF
V: TRBV20-1; size: many; J: TRBJ2-7; D: TRBD2; DNA: TGCAGTGCTAGTCCGACTAGCGGGGTTTCGGGCGAGCAGTACTTC; CDR3: CSASPTSGVSGEQYF
V: TRBV20-1; size: few; J: TRBJ2-3; D: TRBD1; DNA: TGCAGTGCCCGGGACAGGGATGTTATAGATACGCAGTATTTT; CDR3: CSARDRDVIDTQYF
V: TRBV12-3/TRBV12-4; size: .; J: TRBJ2-1; D: .; DNA: TGTGCCAGCAGTTTCGGCAGCCCCACCTACAATGAGCAGTTCTTC; CDR3: CASSFGSPTYNEQFF
V: TRBV12-5; size: .; J: TRBJ2-1; D: .; DNA: TGTGCTAGTGGTCCCTCCTCGGGATTTCCCTACAATGAGCAGTTCTTC; CDR3: CASGPSSGFPYNEQFF
V: TRBV12-3/TRBV12-4; size: few; J: TRBJ2-7; D: .; DNA: TGTGCCAGCAGTTTATGGACGGACTCCTACGAGCAGTACTTC; CDR3: CASSLWTDSYEQYF
V: TRBV30; size: .; J: TRBJ2-7; D: .; DNA: TGTGCCTGGAGCTACAGGGCTTCCTACGAGCAGTACTTC; CDR3: CAWSYRASYEQYF
V: TRBV27; size: .; J: TRBJ2-7; D: .; DNA: TGTGCCAGCAAGGTCTCAGCGCTCGACGAGCAGTACTTC; CDR3: CASKVSALDEQYF
V: TRBV7-2; size: .; J: TRBJ1-5; D: .; DNA: TGTGCCAGCAGCTTAATACGGGGCCTGGGCCAGCCCCAGCATTTT; CDR3: CASSLIRGLGQPQHF
V: TRBV7-9; size: few; J: TRBJ2-3; D: TRBD1; DNA: TGTGCCAGCAGCTTAAACACAGGGGATTCGACAGATACGCAGTATTTT; CDR3: CASSLNTGDSTDTQYF
V: TRBV4-1; size: few; J: TRBJ2-1; D: TRBD2; DNA: TGCGCCAGCAGCCAGACACTAGCGGGGAACAATGAGCAGTTCTTC; CDR3: CASSQTLAGNNEQFF
V: TRBV7-3; size: .; J: TRBJ2-1; D: TRBD1; DNA: TGTGCCAGCAGCTCCCTCGGGGGACAGGGGTACAATGAGCAGTTCTTC; CDR3: CASSSLGGQGYNEQFF
V: TRBV9; size: .; J: TRBJ2-1; D: TRBD2; DNA: TGTGCCAGCAGCGTAGCCCCCCCTTTTAGCGGGGGGGCGGAGGAGCAGTTCTTC; CDR3: CASSVAPPFSGGAEEQFF
V: TRBV12-3/TRBV12-4; size: .; J: TRBJ2-7; D: TRBD1; DNA: TGTGCCAGCAGTTTTAGACTTACGACCGGGACAGGGGGCTTAAAATACGAGCAGTACTTC; CDR3: CASSFRLTTGTGGLKYEQYF
V: TRBV20-1; size: .; J: TRBJ2-7; D: .; DNA: TGCAGTGCTAGAGCACAGGACTACGAGCAGTACTTC; CDR3: CSARAQDYEQYF
V: TRBV7-9; size: many; J: TRBJ2-1; D: .; DNA: TGTGCCAGCAGCCAAACAGGGCGGGGGCTCTACAATGAGCAGTTCTTC; CDR3: CASSQTGRGLYNEQFF
V: TRBV7-8; size: .; J: TRBJ2-7; D: .; DNA: TGTGCCAGCAGCTATCGACGAGGGGACGAGCAGTACTTC; CDR3: CASSYRRGDEQYF
V: TRBV12-3/TRBV12-4; size: many; J: TRBJ2-3; D: TRBD2; DNA: TGTGCCAGCAGTTTGGGACTAGCGGGGGCCAACACAGATACGCAGTATTTT; CDR3: CASSLGLAGANTDTQYF
V: TRBV28; size: .; J: TRBJ2-7; D: .; DNA: TGTGCCAGCAAAGCAGACAACTACGAGCAGTACTTC; CDR3: CASKADNYEQYF
V: TRBV4-1; size: few; J: TRBJ2-2; D: .; DNA: TGCGCCAGCAGCCACACGATGGCAACCGGGGAGCTGTTTTTT; CDR3: CASSHTMATGELFF
V: TRBV6-5; size: few; J: TRBJ2-2; D: TRBD1; DNA: TGTGCCAGCAGTTACGGACAGGGAGCGAGCCGGGAGCTGTTTTTT; CDR3: CASSYGQGASRELFF
V: TRBV27; size: few; J: TRBJ2-7; D: TRBD2; DNA: TGTGCCAGCAGTTTATTATCAGCGGGGGCCGAGCAGTACTTC; CDR3: CASSLLSAGAEQYF
V: TRBV6-4; size: few; J: TRBJ2-3; D: .; DNA: TGTGCCAGCAGTGACGATCGTGGGAGTACGCAGTATTTT; CDR3: CASSDDRGSTQYF
V: TRBV2; size: .; J: TRBJ2-3; D: TRBD2; DNA: TGTGCCAGCAGTGAAGGGAGCGGGGGTCTTCGCACAGATACGCAGTATTTT; CDR3: CASSEGSGGLRTDTQYF
V: TRBV29-1; size: few; J: TRBJ2-2; D: .; DNA: TGCAGCGTTTACCTCGAGGCCGGGGAGCTGTTTTTT; CDR3: CSVYLEAGELFF
V: TRBV4-1; size: .; J: TRBJ2-7; D: TRBD1; DNA: TGCGCCAGCAGCCTGGGACAGGGAGTAACCGAGCAGTACTTC; CDR3: CASSLGQGVTEQYF
V: TRBV5-1; size: .; J: TRBJ2-2; D: .; DNA: TGCGCCAGCAGCTTGGCCTGGTTGGGAAGGAAATCGTACACCGGGGAGCTGTTTTTT; CDR3: CASSLAWLGRKSYTGELFF
V: TRBV6-1; size: few; J: TRBJ2-2; D: TRBD1; DNA: TGTGCCAGCAGTGAGGACAGGGGGCTAAGAACCGGGGAGCTGTTTTTT; CDR3: CASSEDRGLRTGELFF
V: TRBV29-1; size: few; J: TRBJ1-2; D: .; DNA: TGCAGCGTTGATCACGGGGCCGTCTATGGCTACACCTTC; CDR3: CSVDHGAVYGYTF
V: TRBV7-9; size: .; J: TRBJ2-3; D: .; DNA: TGTGCCAGCAGCAGGACGGAGGGGCCAGATACGCAGTATTTT; CDR3: CASSRTEGPDTQYF
V: TRBV12-3/TRBV12-4; size: .; J: TRBJ2-1; D: TRBD1; DNA: TGTGCCAGCAGCCATACGGACAGGCCGGTCTATGAGCAGTTCTTC; CDR3: CASSHTDRPVYEQFF
V: TRBV2; size: .; J: TRBJ2-3; D: TRBD2; DNA: TGTGCCAGCCGGACTAGCGGGGGGCTTAGCACAGATACGCAGTATTTT; CDR3: CASRTSGGLSTDTQYF
V: TRBV4-2; size: .; J: TRBJ2-5; D: .; DNA: TGTGCCAGCAGCCAAGATCTGGGGGCGCGGACCCAGTACTTC; CDR3: CASSQDLGARTQYF
V: TRBV29-1; size: .; J: TRBJ2-5; D: .; DNA: TGCAGCGTTCTCCCCCCAGCCGCCTGGGGGGAGACCCAGTACTTC; CDR3: CSVLPPAAWGETQYF
V: TRBV12-3/TRBV12-4; size: few; J: TRBJ2-2; D: .; DNA: TGTGCCAGCAGTCCCGCGACGGGCAACACCGGGGAGCTGTTTTTT; CDR3: CASSPATGNTGELFF
V: TRBV10-2; size: few; J: TRBJ2-6; D: .; DNA: TGCGCCATTCAGGGTTCCGGGGCCAACGTCCTGACTTTC; CDR3: CAIQGSGANVLTF